This record looks at one TCR beta chain sequence and its context. What it binds is not known. A sample-barcoded 5' primer and a J-beta primer mix were used in a second PCR of about 7 to 12 cycles. All cDNA molecules were each tagged by a template-switch adaptor with 12 random nucleotides. Via MiXCR, TCRdb re-called the 5' RACE reads, giving one row per CDR3 protein. The profile covers roughly 800,000 distinct CDR3 sequences, with 58% appearing a single time and about 20% taken by the ten largest. V lost 0 bases and J lost 4, with 13 bases in between. The CDR3 loop spans 16 amino acids. Germline CDR1 SGHVS, CDR2 FQNEAQ. This sample is part of a study of blood T cells in healthy people across ages. Study-level points and caveats: Long-lived donors exceeded aged donors in naive CD4+ cells and diversity. Investigators viewed diversity estimates from one million T cells as underestimates, the study reported. Unsorted PBMC material precluded a definitive naive versus antigen-experienced comparison.

The clonotype was recovered from a man younger than 40 in good health. The J gene is TRBJ2-1, the V gene TRBV7-8; the D is unclear. The specimen sequenced was blood. The CDR3 here is CASSLAGGGVYNEQFF. In DNA form, the CDR3 reads TGTGCCAGCAGCTTAGCTGGCGGTGGAGTGTACAATGAGCAGTTCTTC.